These 4 T cell receptor beta chains were sequenced from one sample in a study of blood T cells in healthy people across ages. It was with a sample-barcoded 5' primer and a J-beta primer mix that a second PCR of about 6 to 12 cycles was run. TCRdb passed the 5' RACE reads through MiXCR, listing each CDR3 protein once. The repertoire has about 1.7 million distinct CDR3 sequences, 28% of them found once; the top ten carry about 7.7%. The specimen sequenced was blood. These receptors came from a woman in her thirties in good health.

The V and J genes are TRBV30 and TRBJ2-1; D is unclear. This CDR3 is built from 11 residues. Trimming took 6 bases from V and 0 from J, leaving 3 bases between them. Germline values: CDR1 GTSNPN, CDR2 SVGIG (reference sequence). The CDR3 region is CACRSYNEQFF. CDR3 DNA sequence: TGTGCCTGTCGCTCCTACAATGAGCAGTTCTTC. The full variable domain, completed using reference TRBV30 and TRBJ2-1, is SQTIHQWPATLVQPVGSPLSLECTVEGTSNPNLYWYRQAAGRGLQLLFYSVGIGQISSEVPQNLSASRPQDRQFILSSKKLLLSDSGFYLCACRSYNEQFFGPGTRLTVL.

The chain employs TRBV2 and TRBJ2-1; the D gene is possibly TRBD2 (6 bases). Trimming stripped 6 bases from V and 4 bases from J, with 19 bases between. The CDR3 runs to 16 residues. Germline assignment: CDR1 SNHLY and CDR2 FYNNEI. In nucleotides, the CDR3 is TGTGCCAGCAGGGGGTACCGGGACTTGACTTACAATGAGCAGTTCTTC. This encodes CASRGYRDLTYNEQFF.

This clonotype was detected only a few times. The chain has TRBV6-2 or TRBV6-3 and TRBJ2-7; D unclear. Trimming took off 4 bases at V and 6 bases at J, with 13 bases between the two ends. Germline CDR1 MNHEY, CDR2 SVGEGT. This CDR3 has 13 amino acids. Written as DNA, the CDR3 is TGTGCCAGCAGTTCCTCACCCGAGATCGAGCAGTACTTC. As protein: CASSSSPEIEQYF.

V is TRBV4-1 and J is TRBJ1-4; a possible D gene is TRBD1 (5 bases). This CDR3 region has 18 residues. Germline V gene sequence: CDR1 MGHRA, CDR2 YSYEKL. Between the trimmed V and J ends, which lost 5 bases and 3 bases, there was a span of 22 bases. CDR3 residues: CASSTTIRGPEANEKLFF. In nucleotides, the CDR3 is TGCGCCAGCAGCACAACTATCCGGGGCCCAGAGGCTAATGAAAAACTGTTTTTT.